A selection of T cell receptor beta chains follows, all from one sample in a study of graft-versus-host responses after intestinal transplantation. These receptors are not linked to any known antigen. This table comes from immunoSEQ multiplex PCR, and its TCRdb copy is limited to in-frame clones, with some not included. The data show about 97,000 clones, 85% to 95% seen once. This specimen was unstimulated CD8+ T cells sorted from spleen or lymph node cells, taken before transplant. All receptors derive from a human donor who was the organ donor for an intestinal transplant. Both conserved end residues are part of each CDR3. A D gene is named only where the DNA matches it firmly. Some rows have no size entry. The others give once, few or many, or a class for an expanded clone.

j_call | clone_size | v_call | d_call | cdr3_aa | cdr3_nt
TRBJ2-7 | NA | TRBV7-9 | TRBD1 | CASSLRDRDYEQYF | TGTGCCAGCAGCTTGAGGGACAGGGACTACGAGCAGTACTTC
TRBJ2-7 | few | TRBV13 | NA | CASSLSGGEHANEQYF | TGTGCCAGCAGCTTATCCGGCGGGGAGCATGCGAACGAGCAGTACTTC
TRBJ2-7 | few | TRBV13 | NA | CASSLGSSYEQYF | TGTGCCAGCAGCTTAGGCAGCTCCTACGAGCAGTACTTC
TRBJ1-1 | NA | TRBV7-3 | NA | CASSLIGSGTEAFF | TGTGCCAGCAGCTTAATAGGGTCAGGGACTGAAGCTTTCTTT
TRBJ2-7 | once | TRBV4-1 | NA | CASSQYATASYEQYF | TGCGCCAGCAGCCAATACGCGACAGCGAGCTACGAGCAGTACTTC
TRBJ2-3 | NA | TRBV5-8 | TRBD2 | CASSCGPLGGVNLVTDTQYF | TGTGCCAGCAGTTGTGGACCCCTGGGGGGGGTCAACCTGGTTACAGATACGCAGTATTTT
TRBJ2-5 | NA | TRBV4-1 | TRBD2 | CASSALAGGLWETQYF | TGCGCCAGCAGCGCCTTAGCGGGGGGGCTTTGGGAGACCCAGTACTTC
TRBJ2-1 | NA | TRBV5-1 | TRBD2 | CASSFSGLAALFNNEQFF | TGCGCCAGCAGCTTTTCCGGACTAGCGGCCCTTTTTAACAATGAGCAGTTCTTC
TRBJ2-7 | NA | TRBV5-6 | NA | CASSPGLDYEQYF | TGTGCCAGCAGCCCCGGACTGGACTACGAGCAGTACTTC
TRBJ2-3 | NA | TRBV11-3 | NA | CASSLDIDTTDTQYF | TGTGCCAGCAGCTTAGATATAGATACCACAGATACGCAGTATTTT
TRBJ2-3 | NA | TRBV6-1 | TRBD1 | CASRVGRGYGDTQYF | TGTGCCAGCAGGGTCGGCAGGGGGTACGGAGATACGCAGTATTTT
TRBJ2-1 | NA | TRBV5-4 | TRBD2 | CASSLREGSSYNEQFF | TGTGCCAGCAGCTTGCGGGAGGGCAGCTCCTACAATGAGCAGTTCTTC
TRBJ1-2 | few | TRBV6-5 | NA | CASSYFPDTNYGYTF | TGTGCCAGCAGTTACTTCCCAGACACAAACTATGGCTACACCTTC
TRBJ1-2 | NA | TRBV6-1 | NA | CASGGSSYGYTF | TGTGCCTCGGGGGGCAGCTCCTATGGCTACACCTTC
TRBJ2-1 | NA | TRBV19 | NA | CASSHRIYNEQFF | TGTGCCAGTAGTCACAGAATCTACAATGAGCAGTTCTTC
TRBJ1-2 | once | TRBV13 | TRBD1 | CASSIRTGAIGGYTF | TGTGCCAGCAGCATCCGGACAGGGGCAATTGGAGGCTACACCTTC
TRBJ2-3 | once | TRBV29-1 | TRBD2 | CSARGDPRTDTQYF | TGCAGCGCGCGGGGGGACCCTCGCACAGATACGCAGTATTTT
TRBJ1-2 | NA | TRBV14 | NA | CASSQDLGGTANYGYTF | TGTGCCAGCAGCCAAGACTTGGGGGGGACGGCTAACTATGGCTACACCTTC
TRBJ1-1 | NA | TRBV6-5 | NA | CASSYGRTGTEAFF | TGTGCCAGCAGTTACGGGAGAACGGGGACTGAAGCTTTCTTT
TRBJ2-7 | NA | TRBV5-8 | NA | CASSLGALYEQYF | TGTGCCAGCAGCTTGGGAGCGCTCTACGAGCAGTACTTC
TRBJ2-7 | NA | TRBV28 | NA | CASGQLREQYF | TGTGCCAGCGGGCAGCTTCGCGAGCAGTACTTC
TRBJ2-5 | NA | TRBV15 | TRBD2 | CATSHFGGDVATETQYF | TGTGCCACCAGCCATTTCGGGGGGGATGTTGCAACAGAGACCCAGTACTTC
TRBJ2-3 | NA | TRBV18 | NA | CASPFRAGNTDTQYF | TGTGCCAGCCCCTTTCGGGCGGGAAACACAGATACGCAGTATTTT
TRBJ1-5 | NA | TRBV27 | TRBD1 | CASSLPPDRVSPQHF | TGTGCCAGCAGTTTACCCCCGGACAGGGTCTCGCCCCAGCATTTT
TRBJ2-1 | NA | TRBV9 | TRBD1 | CASSGGQGGNNEQFF | TGTGCCAGCAGCGGGGGACAGGGGGGAAACAATGAGCAGTTCTTC
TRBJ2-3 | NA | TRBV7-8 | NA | CASSLEISDTDTQYF | TGTGCCAGCAGCTTAGAGATTAGCGACACAGATACGCAGTATTTT
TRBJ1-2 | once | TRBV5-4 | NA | CASSWVGDYSSYGYTF | TGTGCCAGCAGCTGGGTGGGAGACTACTCTTCCTATGGCTACACCTTC
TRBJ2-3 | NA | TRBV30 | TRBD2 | CAWGQSGLPSTDTQYF | TGTGCCTGGGGGCAATCGGGACTACCTAGCACAGATACGCAGTATTTT
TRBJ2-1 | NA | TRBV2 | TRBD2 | CASSAERESNEQFF | TGTGCCAGCAGTGCCGAGCGGGAATCCAATGAGCAGTTCTTC
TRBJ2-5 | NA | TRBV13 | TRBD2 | CASSLRTSGSQETQYF | TGTGCCAGCAGCCTCCGGACTAGCGGATCCCAAGAGACCCAGTACTTC
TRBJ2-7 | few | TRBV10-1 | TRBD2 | CASSESLPTSGRAHEQYF | TGCGCCAGCAGTGAGTCCCTCCCTACTAGCGGGAGGGCCCACGAGCAGTACTTC
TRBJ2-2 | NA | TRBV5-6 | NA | CASSWGAGELFF | TGTGCCAGCAGCTGGGGGGCCGGGGAGCTGTTTTTT
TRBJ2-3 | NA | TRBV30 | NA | CAWAGPTSTDTQYF | TGTGCCTGGGCAGGGCCTACTAGCACAGATACGCAGTATTTT
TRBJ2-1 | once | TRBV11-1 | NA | CASSLGLAGWGGNNEQFF | TGTGCCAGCAGCTTAGGACTAGCCGGTTGGGGGGGCAACAATGAGCAGTTCTTC
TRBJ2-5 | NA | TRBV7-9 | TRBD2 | CASSQRPRMGLAGKETQYF | TGTGCCAGCAGCCAACGACCAAGAATGGGGCTAGCGGGTAAAGAGACCCAGTACTTC
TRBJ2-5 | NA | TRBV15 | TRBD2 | CATSRLPRTSNQETQYF | TGTGCCACCAGCAGGCTCCCCCGGACTAGCAACCAAGAGACCCAGTACTTC
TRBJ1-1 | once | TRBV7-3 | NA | CASSLIGLETGSVEAFF | TGTGCCAGCAGCTTAATAGGATTGGAGACAGGATCTGTAGAAGCTTTCTTT
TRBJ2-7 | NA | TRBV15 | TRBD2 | CATSRDHVVAGGDEQYF | TGTGCCACCAGCAGAGATCATGTAGTAGCGGGGGGCGACGAGCAGTACTTC
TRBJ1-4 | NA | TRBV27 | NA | CASSFRGYEKLFF | TGTGCCAGCAGTTTTAGGGGCTATGAAAAACTGTTTTTT
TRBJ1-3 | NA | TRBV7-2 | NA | CASSSAFEWYEGSGNTIYF | TGTGCCAGCAGCTCCGCTTTTGAGTGGTATGAGGGCTCTGGAAACACCATATATTTT
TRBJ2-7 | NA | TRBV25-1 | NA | CASSEFLDSTYEQYF | TGTGCCAGCAGTGAATTTCTGGACAGTACCTACGAGCAGTACTTC
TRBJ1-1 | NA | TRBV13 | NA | CASSSGLGGMDTEAFF | TGTGCCAGCAGCTCTGGGCTTGGGGGCATGGACACTGAAGCTTTCTTT
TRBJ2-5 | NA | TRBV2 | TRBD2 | CASTMTSGSQETQYF | TGTGCCAGCACTATGACTAGCGGGAGCCAAGAGACCCAGTACTTC